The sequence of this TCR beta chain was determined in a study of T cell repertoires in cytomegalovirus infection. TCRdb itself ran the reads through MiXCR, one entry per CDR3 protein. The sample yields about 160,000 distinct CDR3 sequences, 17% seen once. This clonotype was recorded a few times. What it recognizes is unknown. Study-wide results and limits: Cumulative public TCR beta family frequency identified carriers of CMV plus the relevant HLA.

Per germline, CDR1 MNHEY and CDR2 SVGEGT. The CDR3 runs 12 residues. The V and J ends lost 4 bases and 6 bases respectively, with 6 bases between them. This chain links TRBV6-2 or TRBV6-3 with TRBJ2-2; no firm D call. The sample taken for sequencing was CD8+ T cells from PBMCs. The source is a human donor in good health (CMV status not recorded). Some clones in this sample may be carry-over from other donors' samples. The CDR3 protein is CASSSKPGELFF. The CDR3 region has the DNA TGTGCCAGCAGTTCCAAACCCGGGGAGCTGTTTTTT.